The rows below give T cell receptor beta chains drawn from one sample of a study of T cell repertoires in cytomegalovirus infection. From the reads, TCRdb called clonotypes with MiXCR, one entry per CDR3 protein. This repertoire shows hundreds of thousands of distinct CDR3 sequences, approximately 31% found once; its top ten account for 12% to 15%. The sample comprised PBMCs. These TCRs come from a human donor in good health (CMV status not recorded). Some clones in this sample may be carry-over from other donors' samples. CDR3s include the opening cysteine and the closing phenylalanine or tryptophan. The D gene is left open where the match is weak. Clone size is shown for a subset of rows, as once, few, many or a class of expanded clone.

D gene: NA; J gene: TRBJ2-6; clone size: many; V gene: TRBV6-1; CDR3 DNA: TGTGCCGGCAAGGGAGAGGCTGGGGCCAACGTCCTGACTTTC; CDR3 protein: CAGKGEAGANVLTF
D gene: NA; J gene: TRBJ2-1; clone size: many; V gene: TRBV12-3/TRBV12-4; CDR3 DNA: TGTGCCAGCAGTAGACAGGTCAATGAGCAGTTCTTC; CDR3 protein: CASSRQVNEQFF
D gene: NA; J gene: TRBJ2-1; clone size: few; V gene: TRBV5-4; CDR3 DNA: TGTGCCAGCAGCTCTGAATGGGATGAGCAGTTCTTC; CDR3 protein: CASSSEWDEQFF
D gene: NA; J gene: TRBJ1-2; clone size: many; V gene: TRBV7-6; CDR3 DNA: TGTGCCAGCGTGGTCCCTAACTATGGCTACACCTTC; CDR3 protein: CASVVPNYGYTF
D gene: NA; J gene: TRBJ2-7; clone size: few; V gene: TRBV19; CDR3 DNA: TGTGCCAGTAGTATTGCCCACGAGGGGGGTTACGAGCAGTACTTC; CDR3 protein: CASSIAHEGGYEQYF
D gene: NA; J gene: TRBJ1-2; clone size: few; V gene: TRBV6-5; CDR3 DNA: TGTGCCAGCAGTTACTTCGGGGGTTCAGGTGGCTACACCTTC; CDR3 protein: CASSYFGGSGGYTF
D gene: NA; J gene: TRBJ2-3; clone size: NA; V gene: TRBV7-9; CDR3 DNA: TGTGCCAGACGATTCAACCCGGGGAGGCACACAGATACGCAGTATTTT; CDR3 protein: CARRFNPGRHTDTQYF
D gene: NA; J gene: TRBJ1-2; clone size: NA; V gene: TRBV6-6; CDR3 DNA: TGTGCCAGCAGTTATTCCGGACTGCATAACTATGGCTACACCTTC; CDR3 protein: CASSYSGLHNYGYTF
D gene: TRBD2; J gene: TRBJ2-7; clone size: many; V gene: TRBV5-6; CDR3 DNA: TGTGCCAGCAGCGGGAGGGACCGCTACGAGCAGTACTTC; CDR3 protein: CASSGRDRYEQYF
D gene: NA; J gene: TRBJ1-6; clone size: NA; V gene: TRBV20-1; CDR3 DNA: TGCAGTGCTAGAGTGGGGCAGACCTATTATTCACCCCTCCACTTT; CDR3 protein: CSARVGQTYYSPLHF
D gene: TRBD2; J gene: TRBJ2-4; clone size: few; V gene: TRBV5-4; CDR3 DNA: TGTGCCAGCAGCGATTTCGGGGGGGCGGATCAAAACATTCAGTACTTC; CDR3 protein: CASSDFGGADQNIQYF
D gene: TRBD2; J gene: TRBJ2-5; clone size: few; V gene: TRBV12-3/TRBV12-4; CDR3 DNA: TGTGCCAGCAGTCCCCTGCGGGGGGGTCAGGAGACCCAGTACTTC; CDR3 protein: CASSPLRGGQETQYF
D gene: NA; J gene: TRBJ1-1; clone size: few; V gene: TRBV19; CDR3 DNA: TGTGCCAGTAGTCCACGAGCCTGGGGCACTGAAGCTTTCTTT; CDR3 protein: CASSPRAWGTEAFF
D gene: NA; J gene: TRBJ2-7; clone size: NA; V gene: TRBV14; CDR3 DNA: TGTGCCAGCAGCCAAGAAAACAGTCTTCGGCAGTACTTC; CDR3 protein: CASSQENSLRQYF
D gene: NA; J gene: TRBJ1-2; clone size: few; V gene: TRBV28; CDR3 DNA: TGTGCCAGCAGTTTATTCCCCACAGGACGAGCCTTC; CDR3 protein: CASSLFPTGRAF
D gene: TRBD1; J gene: TRBJ2-4; clone size: many; V gene: TRBV7-2; CDR3 DNA: TGTGCCAGCAGCTTAGCCCCGCCAGGGGGCGCATTTGTGGCCAAAAACATTCAGTACTTC; CDR3 protein: CASSLAPPGGAFVAKNIQYF
D gene: NA; J gene: TRBJ2-2; clone size: many; V gene: TRBV11-2; CDR3 DNA: TGTGCCAGCAGCTTAGGACAGAGAGACACCGGGGAGCTGTTTTTT; CDR3 protein: CASSLGQRDTGELFF
D gene: NA; J gene: TRBJ1-5; clone size: few; V gene: TRBV28; CDR3 DNA: TGTGCCAGCAGTTTAAGAGCAGGTAATGGCAATCAGCCCCAGCATTTT; CDR3 protein: CASSLRAGNGNQPQHF
D gene: TRBD1; J gene: TRBJ2-6; clone size: many; V gene: TRBV19; CDR3 DNA: TGTGCCAGTAGTATAGATGTTGCCGGGACAGCAAAGTCTGGGGCCAACGTCCTGACTTTC; CDR3 protein: CASSIDVAGTAKSGANVLTF
D gene: TRBD1; J gene: TRBJ2-7; clone size: few; V gene: TRBV10-3; CDR3 DNA: TGTGCCATCAGTGAGTCGCGACAGGGCTCCTACGAGCAGTACTTC; CDR3 protein: CAISESRQGSYEQYF
D gene: NA; J gene: TRBJ1-2; clone size: many; V gene: TRBV7-2; CDR3 DNA: TGTGCCAGCAGCAACGAAGGACAAGCTAACTATGGCTACACCTTC; CDR3 protein: CASSNEGQANYGYTF
D gene: NA; J gene: TRBJ2-7; clone size: NA; V gene: TRBV7-9; CDR3 DNA: TGTGCCAGCAGCTTAGCGTCCAGGACCTACGAGCAGTACTTC; CDR3 protein: CASSLASRTYEQYF
D gene: NA; J gene: TRBJ1-6; clone size: few; V gene: TRBV20-1; CDR3 DNA: TGCAGTGCCCCTAGGCAGGGCGGGTCGGGGTCACCCCTCCACTTT; CDR3 protein: CSAPRQGGSGSPLHF
D gene: NA; J gene: TRBJ2-3; clone size: many; V gene: TRBV7-2; CDR3 DNA: TGTGCCAGCAGCTTACAACATACGCAGTATTTT; CDR3 protein: CASSLQHTQYF
D gene: NA; J gene: TRBJ1-1; clone size: few; V gene: TRBV7-6; CDR3 DNA: TGTGCCAGCAGCTTTGGAGGGGAATGGGACACTGAAGCTTTCTTT; CDR3 protein: CASSFGGEWDTEAFF
D gene: TRBD2; J gene: TRBJ2-2; clone size: NA; V gene: TRBV6-5; CDR3 DNA: TGTGCCAGCAGTCAACTAGCGGGGGGGACGAACACCGGGGAGCTGTTTTTT; CDR3 protein: CASSQLAGGTNTGELFF